This T cell receptor beta chain is drawn from a study of identical twins. Regarding the study as a whole: Models underestimated out-of-frame TCR alpha sharing in monozygotic twins. Conclusions were based on cross-sectional statistical analysis, without following the same donors. Abundant cord blood beta clonotypes carried fewer insertions; memory repertoires showed none. Zero-insertion findings could be partly confounded by invariant cells (MAIT and iNKT cells).

TCRdb passed the 5' RACE reads through MiXCR, listing each CDR3 protein once. The table includes hundreds of thousands of distinct CDR3 sequences, under 9.5% detected once. A note on this clonotype: No antigen is known for it.

The CDR3 length is 15 residues. Per germline, CDR1 SGHDT and CDR2 YYEEEE. With 3 bases removed from V and 0 bases from J, the gap between germline ends came to 10 bases. In addition, the sample was reused for a study of yellow fever vaccine responses in identical twins.

Input material: memory (CD45RO+) T cells sorted from blood. The chain has TRBV5-6 and TRBJ1-5; tentatively, D is TRBD1 (6 bases). This clonotype originated in a woman aged 18-29 years in good health. The CDR3 spells CASSWGPDSNQPQHF. CDR3 nucleotide sequence: TGTGCCAGCAGCTGGGGGCCCGATAGCAATCAGCCCCAGCATTTT.